Below are 23 T cell receptor beta chains sequenced from a single sample in a study of blood T cells in healthy people across ages. Primers used in a second PCR of roughly 7 to 12 cycles were a sample-barcoded 5' primer and a J-beta primer mix. TCRdb itself ran the 5' RACE reads through MiXCR, one entry per CDR3 protein. The profile shows around 940,000 distinct CDR3 sequences, 45% to 60% of them singletons. The sequenced sample was blood. Receptors were obtained from an older woman in good health.

As for this clonotype: A read error may account for a junction end that differs from germline. For the CDR3, the DNA is TGTGCCGGCAGCGCCCATGGGGGGTACGAGCAGTACTTC. It yields the protein CAGSAHGGYEQYF. J is TRBJ2-7 and V is TRBV7-8, with a tentative D call TRBD2 (6 bases). Germline V lookup: CDR1 SGHVS, CDR2 FQNEAQ. The CDR3 runs to 13 residues.

This clonotype has a handful of counts. The CDR3 reads CATSDSGQLNFYGYTF. CDR3 sequence (DNA): TGTGCCACCAGTGATTCGGGACAGTTGAACTTCTATGGCTACACCTTC. The V and J genes are TRBV24-1 and TRBJ1-2; 7 nucleotides align to TRBD1. After removal of 2 bases from V and 4 bases from J, the junction contained 9 bases not matched to a gene. Germline V gives CDR1 KGHDR, CDR2 SFDVKD. The CDR3 loop spans 16 amino acids.

Note on this clonotype: Germline and junction disagree at one end, which may indicate a read error. This chain connects TRBV28 to TRBJ2-7; D is possibly TRBD1 (5 bases). Per the germline V gene, CDR1 is MDHEN and CDR2 is SYDVKM. The CDR3 extends over 11 amino acids. CDR3 bases: TGTGTCAGCACAGGCTCCTACGAGCAGTACTTC. It codes for CVSTGSYEQYF.

This clonotype was detected a few times. The chain couples TRBV7-9 to TRBJ2-7, with a tentative D call TRBD1 (5 bases). V was trimmed by 3 bases and J by 1 base, leaving 13 bases between them. Germline V gene data show CDR1 as SEHNR and CDR2 as FQNEAQ (reference sequence). The CDR3 covers 15 residues. Written as DNA, the CDR3 is TGTGCCAGCAGCTTTCAGGCAGGGAAGTCCTACGAGCAGTACTTC. Protein product: CASSFQAGKSYEQYF.

A single count supports this clonotype. The V and J genes are TRBV2 and TRBJ2-5, with TRBD2 matching over 9 bases. The CDR3 runs to 11 residues. Germline V gives CDR1 SNHLY, CDR2 FYNNEI. V shed 8 bases, J shed 11 bases, and the junction held 6 bases outside the gene matches. CDR3: CASGVAGEQYF. CDR3 sequence (DNA): TGTGCCAGCGGGGTAGCGGGAGAGCAGTACTTC.

This clonotype has a handful of counts. The genes are TRBV11-2 and TRBJ2-3; D is perhaps TRBD1 or TRBD2 (7 bases each). V was trimmed by 5 bases and J by 6 bases, leaving 21 bases between them. The germline V gene has CDR1 SGHAT and CDR2 FQNNGV. The CDR3 is made up of 16 amino acids. CDR3 DNA: TGTGCCAGCAGCCTCCTAGGGGGCGGGGAGGGGGATACGCAGTATTTT. It is translated as CASSLLGGGEGDTQYF.

The rearrangement uses TRBV29-1 and TRBJ2-1, with D perhaps being TRBD1 or TRBD2 (6 bases each). Trimming took 4 bases from V and 2 from J, leaving 15 bases between them. Germline assignment: CDR1 SQVTM and CDR2 ANQGSEA. The CDR3 spans 15 residues. The CDR3 nucleotides read TGCAGCGTTGGACGGGGGCCGCGTGCCTACAATGAGCAGTTCTTC. Amino acids: CSVGRGPRAYNEQFF.

This clonotype was counted only a few times. This chain connects TRBV7-8 to TRBJ1-5; a possible D gene is TRBD1 (6 bases). V lost 5 bases and J lost 2, with 19 bases in between. The germline V gene has CDR1 SGHVS and CDR2 FQNEAQ. The CDR3 has 17 residues. This CDR3 is CASSPGEGVYGNQPQHF. CDR3 coding DNA: TGTGCCAGCAGCCCCGGGGAGGGGGTCTACGGCAATCAGCCCCAGCATTTT.

This clonotype was observed a few times. The V gene is TRBV7-2, the J gene TRBJ2-5; no clear D. From germline, CDR1 is SGHTA and CDR2 FQGNSA. V dropped 0 bases and J dropped 11 bases, with 10 bases sitting between them. This CDR3 is built from 12 residues. In DNA form, the CDR3 reads TGTGCCAGCAGCTTAGCGGGGATGGAGCAGTACTTC. Amino acid sequence: CASSLAGMEQYF.

This clonotype was seen once. The V call is TRBV20-1, the J call TRBJ1-6, with 10 bases fitting TRBD1. The germline V gene has CDR1 DFQATT and CDR2 SNEGSKA (reference sequence). V gave up 4 bases and J gave up 8 bases; unmatched junction bases: 2. This CDR3 comprises 13 residues. CDR3 residues: CSAKGTGDSPLHF. CDR3 coding DNA: TGCAGTGCTAAAGGGACAGGGGATTCACCCCTCCACTTT.

The chain links TRBV10-3 to TRBJ2-1; the D gene is possibly TRBD2 (5 bases). The germline gives CDR1 ENHRY, CDR2 SYGVKD. The CDR3 consists of 16 residues. Trimming shortened V by 0 bases and J by 2 bases, and 11 bases separated the two germline ends. The CDR3 sequence is CAISESSGGPYNEQFF. The CDR3 region has the DNA TGTGCCATCAGTGAGTCCTCCGGAGGTCCCTACAATGAGCAGTTCTTC.

The table lists this clonotype with a count of one. The J gene is TRBJ2-5, the V gene TRBV4-3; 7 bases line up with TRBD2. The V gene's germline CDR1 is LGHNA and CDR2 YSLEER. The CDR3 loop spans 17 amino acids. The V gene end was trimmed by 0 bases and the J gene end by 0 bases; junction bases not matched to a gene: 7. The CDR3 region is CASSQEVFGTNQETQYF. CDR3 DNA sequence: TGCGCCAGCAGCCAAGAAGTCTTCGGGACTAACCAAGAGACCCAGTACTTC.

The genes are TRBV9 and TRBJ2-7, with no clear D. Trimming took 4 bases from V and 6 from J, leaving 14 bases between them. The CDR3 runs to 13 residues. Germline CDR1 and CDR2: SGDLS and YYNGEE. The CDR3 reads CASSPEVWAEQYF. In DNA form, the CDR3 reads TGTGCCAGCAGCCCTGAGGTTTGGGCCGAGCAGTACTTC.

This clonotype was seen more than once but under ten times. V gene TRBV27 combines with J gene TRBJ2-3; D not resolved. Germline loops: CDR1 MNHEY, CDR2 SMNVEV (reference sequence). There are 13 residues in the CDR3. Trimming left V 4 bases short and J 0 bases short, with 5 bases between. The CDR3 DNA sequence: TGTGCCAGCAGTTCTTATAGCACAGATACGCAGTATTTT. It codes for CASSSYSTDTQYF.

This clonotype was recorded once. The rearrangement links TRBV6-6 to TRBJ1-1; tentatively, D is TRBD1 (6 bases). This CDR3 spans 15 amino acids. Germline values: CDR1 MNHNY, CDR2 SVGAGI (reference sequence). V was trimmed by 3 bases and J by 4 bases, leaving 15 bases between them. DNA for the CDR3: TGTGCCAGCAGTTATGGGGGCCCGGTTCGCACTGAAGCTTTCTTT. Amino acid sequence: CASSYGGPVRTEAFF.

This chain connects TRBV25-1 to TRBJ2-7; TRBD1 is a possible D gene (6 bases). This CDR3 has 13 amino acids. The V end was cut by 3 bases, the J end by 5 bases, with 11 bases between. In germline, CDR1 is MGHDK, CDR2 SYGVNS. The CDR3: CASSDTGNHEQYF. In DNA, the CDR3 is TGTGCCAGCAGTGACACAGGGAATCACGAGCAGTACTTC.

The chain carries TRBV7-9 and TRBJ2-3, with 12 bases identical to TRBD2. CDR3 length: 16 residues. After removal of 4 bases from V and 5 bases from J, the junction contained 7 bases not matched to a gene. Germline values: CDR1 SEHNR, CDR2 FQNEAQ (reference sequence). CDR3 sequence (DNA): TGTGCCAGCAGCTCTCAGTGGACTAGCGGGAAAGATACGCAGTATTTT. It yields the protein CASSSQWTSGKDTQYF.

The chain combines TRBV9 with TRBJ2-1, with D unresolved. The V end was cut by 0 bases, the J end by 9 bases, with 10 bases between. The CDR3 contains 13 residues. CDR1 is SGDLS and CDR2 is YYNGEE in the germline V gene. The CDR3 reads CASSVGSWTEQFF. CDR3 in DNA: TGTGCCAGCAGCGTAGGGTCTTGGACTGAGCAGTTCTTC.

The chain has TRBV7-2 and TRBJ2-5; unclear D gene. In germline, CDR1 is SGHTA, CDR2 FQGNSA. The V end lost 5 bases, the J end lost 1 base, and 8 bases lay between the germline ends. The CDR3 runs 13 residues. The CDR3 spells CASSHSFQETQYF. DNA of the CDR3: TGTGCCAGCAGCCACAGTTTCCAAGAGACCCAGTACTTC. The full variable domain, its missing parts supplied by reference TRBV7-2 and TRBJ2-5, is GAGVSQSPSNKVTEKGKDVELRCDPISGHTALYWYRQSLGQGLEFLIYFQGNSAPDKSGLPSDRFSAERTGGSVSTLTIQRTQQEDSAVYLCASSHSFQETQYFGPGTRLLVL.

The rearrangement uses TRBV4-2 and TRBJ2-1; 10 nucleotides match TRBD2. Per the germline V gene, CDR1 is LGHNA and CDR2 is YNFKEQ. This CDR3 contains 16 residues. V lost 4 bases, J lost 4 bases, and 7 bases stayed unmatched. The CDR3: CASSRTAGGPYNEQFF. In DNA, the CDR3 is TGTGCCAGCAGCCGCACAGCGGGAGGGCCGTACAATGAGCAGTTCTTC.

The chain has TRBV3-1 and TRBJ2-5; the D gene is possibly TRBD1 (5 bases). V lost 6 bases and J 11 bases, leaving 19 bases between the germline ends. CDR1 is LGHDT, CDR2 YNNKEL, per germline (reference sequence). The length of the CDR3 is 13 residues. In nucleotides, the CDR3 is TGTGCCAGCAGTGATCAGGGTGCGGATGAGCAGTACTTC. This sequence encodes CASSDQGADEQYF.

This clonotype was detected once. The genes are TRBV21-1 and TRBJ2-1. TRBV21-1 is recorded as a pseudogene. CDR3 length: 16 residues. CDR3 loop: CASSKYPGGPYNEQFF. The CDR3 DNA is TGTGCCAGCAGCAAATACCCGGGAGGCCCCTACAATGAGCAGTTCTTC.

The chain links TRBV5-1 to TRBJ2-1; a weak D match, TRBD2 (5 bases). The CDR3 extends over 16 amino acids. The ends were cut back, 1 base at V and 8 bases at J, with 19 bases in the middle. Looked up from germline, CDR1 is SGHRS and CDR2 is YFSETQ. CDR3 amino acids: CASSLWGVAEVDEQFF. Written as DNA, the CDR3 is TGCGCCAGCAGCTTGTGGGGAGTCGCGGAGGTCGATGAGCAGTTCTTC.